The following is a T cell receptor beta chain sequence with its context. What it binds is unknown. Trimming shortened V by 1 base and J by 1 base, and 4 bases separated the two germline ends. Germline V CDR1 and CDR2: MNHNS, SASEGT. The CDR3 loop spans 13 amino acids. This record comes from a study of shared clonotypes between healthy human individuals. Study observations and caveats: Sequencing of the sorted subsets was shown by rarefaction to be incomplete despite large depth.

TCRdb's table, derived via immunoSEQ multiplex PCR, lists solely in-frame clones and lacks some. The repertoire holds 2 million to 2.5 million clones, with around 95% as singletons. The V and J genes are TRBV6-1 and TRBJ1-1; no clear D. Sequencing input: naive CD4+ T cells sorted from blood. Documented subset: CD45RA+ positively selected. This TCR came from a man aged 18-30 years in good health. CDR3 region: CASSEVANTEAFF. The CDR3 DNA reads TGTGCCAGCAGTGAAGTGGCGAACACTGAAGCTTTCTTT.